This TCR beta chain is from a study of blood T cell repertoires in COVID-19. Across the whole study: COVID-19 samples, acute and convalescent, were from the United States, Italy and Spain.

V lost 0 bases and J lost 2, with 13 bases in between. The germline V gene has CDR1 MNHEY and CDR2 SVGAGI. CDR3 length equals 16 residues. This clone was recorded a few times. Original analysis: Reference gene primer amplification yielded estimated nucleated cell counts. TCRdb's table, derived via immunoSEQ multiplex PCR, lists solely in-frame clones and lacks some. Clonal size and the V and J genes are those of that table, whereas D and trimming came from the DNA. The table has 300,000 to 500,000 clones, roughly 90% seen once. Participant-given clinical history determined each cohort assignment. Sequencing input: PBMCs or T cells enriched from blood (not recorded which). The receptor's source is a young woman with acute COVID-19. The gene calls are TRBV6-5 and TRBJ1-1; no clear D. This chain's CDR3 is CASSYSRREVNTEAFF. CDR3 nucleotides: TGTGCCAGCAGTTACTCGAGACGGGAAGTCAACACTGAAGCTTTCTTT.